This section outlines one T cell receptor (beta chain) sequence together with its context. Described time point: sample taken at primary tumor resection. Sequencing of whole RNA from tumor, nontumor lung or frozen PBMC involved no sorting. The entry originates in a study of spatial heterogeneity in lung cancer. TCRdb reanalysed the 5' RACE reads using MiXCR and keeps one entry per CDR3 protein. The table lists about 25,000 distinct CDR3 sequences, over 6% of them singletons. The CDR3 covers 14 residues. V lost 5 bases to trimming and J lost 4 bases, with 15 bases between them. In germline, CDR1 is SGHAT, CDR2 FQNNGV.

This clonotype originated in a male donor with early-stage non-small cell lung cancer. Sequenced material: PBMCs, taken at surgery. This chain joins TRBV11-2 and TRBJ2-7; TRBD2 is a possible D gene (5 bases). CDR3 coding DNA: TGTGCCAGCAGCCGCACTAGTTCCCTATACGAGCAGTACTTC. Translating it yields CASSRTSSLYEQYF.